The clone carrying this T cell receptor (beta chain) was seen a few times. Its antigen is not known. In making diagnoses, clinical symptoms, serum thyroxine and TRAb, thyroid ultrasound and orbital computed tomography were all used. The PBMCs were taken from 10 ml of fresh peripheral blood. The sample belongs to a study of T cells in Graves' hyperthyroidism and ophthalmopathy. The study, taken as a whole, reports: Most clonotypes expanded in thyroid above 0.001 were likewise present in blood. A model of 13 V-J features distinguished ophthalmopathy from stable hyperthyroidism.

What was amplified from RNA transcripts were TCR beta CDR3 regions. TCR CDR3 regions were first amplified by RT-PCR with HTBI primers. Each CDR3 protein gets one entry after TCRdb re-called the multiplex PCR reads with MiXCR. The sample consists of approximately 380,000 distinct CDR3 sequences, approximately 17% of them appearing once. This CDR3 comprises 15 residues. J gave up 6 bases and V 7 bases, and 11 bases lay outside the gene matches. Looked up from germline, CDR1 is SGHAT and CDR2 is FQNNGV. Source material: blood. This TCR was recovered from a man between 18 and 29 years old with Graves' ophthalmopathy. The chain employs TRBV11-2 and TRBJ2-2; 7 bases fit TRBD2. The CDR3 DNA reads TGTGCCAGCAATATTGGGGCGGGGGTACCCGGGGAGCTGTTTTTT. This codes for CASNIGAGVPGELFF.